These 15 T cell receptor beta chains came from one sample sequenced in a study of blood T cell repertoires in COVID-19. TCRdb keeps only in-frame clones here, not all; method: immunoSEQ multiplex PCR. Of over 90,000 clones listed, around nine tenths are singletons. Sequenced: peripheral blood. The receptor source for this set is a man aged 50 to 59 with active or convalescent COVID-19.

The CDR3: CATSAGTGGYQPQHF. For the CDR3, the DNA is TGTGCCACCAGTGCCGGGACAGGGGGCTATCAGCCCCAGCATTTT. The genes are TRBV24-1 and TRBJ1-5; 12 nucleotides match TRBD1. Germline CDR1 is KGHDR and CDR2 is SFDVKD. The CDR3 runs to 15 residues. Germline trimming cut 5 bases from V and 5 bases from J; bases unmatched to any gene: 3.

The chain uses TRBV7-8 and TRBJ2-5, with TRBD1 as a possible D gene (6 bases). Trimming left V 0 bases short and J 1 base short, with 27 bases between. Germline V lookup: CDR1 SGHVS, CDR2 FQNEAQ. This CDR3 region has 21 residues. The CDR3 DNA follows: TGTGCCAGCAGCTTAGCCCTGAGGACCCAAGGGGTAGGGGGTTCCCAAGAGACCCAGTACTTC. This encodes CASSLALRTQGVGGSQETQYF.

The chain couples TRBV24-1 to TRBJ2-3; possible D gene TRBD1, 6 bases. V was clipped by 0 bases and J by 4 bases, with 10 bases between them. The CDR3 spans 15 residues. Germline V gene data show CDR1 as KGHDR and CDR2 as SFDVKD. The CDR3 sequence: CATSDLRSGADTQYF. Written as DNA, the CDR3 is TGTGCCACCAGTGATTTGCGGTCAGGGGCAGATACGCAGTATTTT.

The chain carries TRBV15 and TRBJ1-6; TRBD1 aligns across 10 bases. This CDR3 is built from 16 residues. V gave up 0 bases and J gave up 7 bases; unmatched junction bases: 3. CDR1 is LNHNV, CDR2 YYDKDF, per germline (reference sequence). The CDR3 here is CATSRERDRGNSPLHF. As DNA, the CDR3 is TGTGCCACCAGCAGAGAGCGGGACAGGGGCAATTCACCCCTCCACTTT.

The chain recombines TRBV10-3 with TRBJ2-1; 11 bases line up with TRBD1. V dropped 4 bases and J dropped 3; count of bases not matched to a gene: 2. This CDR3 contains 15 residues. CDR1 and CDR2 (germline): ENHRY, SYGVKD. DNA of the CDR3: TGTGCCATCAGTGCGGGACAGGGGGACTACAATGAGCAGTTCTTC. As protein: CAISAGQGDYNEQFF.

The chain employs TRBV29-1 and TRBJ2-3; TRBD1 matches 12 bases. The CDR3 spans 16 residues. With 4 bases clipped from V and 4 bases from J, the junction kept 9 bases outside the gene matches. In germline, CDR1 is SQVTM, CDR2 ANQGSEA. DNA of the CDR3: TGCAGCGTTGCAGAAACGGGACAGGGGGCTGCAGATACGCAGTATTTT. This translates into CSVAETGQGAADTQYF.

The chain couples TRBV28 to TRBJ2-7, with TRBD1 as a possible D gene (6 bases). V lost 0 bases to trimming and J lost 6 bases, with 9 bases between them. The CDR3 covers 13 residues. The germline V gene has CDR1 MDHEN and CDR2 SYDVKM. CDR3 amino acids: CASSLWTGSEQYF. Here the CDR3 DNA reads TGTGCCAGCAGTTTATGGACAGGCTCCGAGCAGTACTTC.

This chain connects TRBV5-1 to TRBJ2-7; 7 nucleotides align to TRBD2. The CDR3 length is 15 residues. Germline CDR1 is SGHRS and CDR2 is YFSETQ. The ends lost 4 bases at V and 5 bases at J; junction bases unmatched: 12. Here the CDR3 reads CASSPPSGAPDEQYF. In DNA, the CDR3 is TGCGCCAGCAGCCCTCCAAGCGGGGCCCCGGACGAGCAGTACTTC.

The chain couples TRBV10-3 to TRBJ1-3, with a weak D call TRBD1 (6 bases). V was pared by 10 bases and J by 0 bases, with 13 bases between. The CDR3 length is 14 residues. Germline assignment: CDR1 ENHRY and CDR2 SYGVKD. The CDR3 loop reads CATRQENSGNTIYF. The DNA for the CDR3 is TGTGCCACGAGACAGGAAAACTCTGGAAACACCATATATTTT.

V gene TRBV6-6 combines with J gene TRBJ1-1; D uncertain. In germline, CDR1 is MNHNY, CDR2 SVGAGI (reference sequence). The CDR3 totals 14 residues. V gave up 0 bases and J gave up 7 bases, with 12 bases separating them. This CDR3 is CASSYSARSGEAFF. The CDR3 DNA sequence: TGTGCCAGCAGTTACTCAGCACGTTCCGGTGAAGCTTTCTTT.

The chain joins TRBV5-4 to TRBJ2-1; D may be TRBD2 (6 bases). Trimming removed 0 bases from V and 10 bases from J, with 23 bases in between. The V gene's germline CDR1 is SGHNT and CDR2 YYREEE (reference sequence). This CDR3 contains 17 residues. CDR3: CASSLEATSRSRVEQFF. The CDR3 nucleotides are TGTGCCAGCAGCTTGGAAGCGACTAGTCGGTCCAGAGTGGAGCAGTTCTTC.

V usage is TRBV4-2 and J usage is TRBJ2-3, with 9 bases lining up with TRBD1. CDR1 is LGHNA and CDR2 is YNFKEQ in the germline V gene. The CDR3 length is 16 residues. V lost 3 bases to trimming and J lost 7 bases; unmatched junction nucleotides: 11. The DNA for the CDR3 is TGTGCCAGCAGCCAGGTGATGGACAGGGGACGGAATACGCAGTATTTT. It translates to CASSQVMDRGRNTQYF.

V usage is TRBV19 and J usage is TRBJ1-5; D unclear. The V and J ends lost 1 base and 0 bases respectively, with 7 bases between them. Per germline, CDR1 LNHDA and CDR2 SQIVND (reference sequence). This CDR3 contains 15 residues. The CDR3 loop is CASSIGEYSNQPQHF. DNA for the CDR3: TGTGCCAGTAGTATAGGGGAGTATAGCAATCAGCCCCAGCATTTT.

V and J are TRBV10-2 and TRBJ2-5, with TRBD2 matching 7 bases. The CDR3 sequence is 14 residues long. Germline V CDR1 and CDR2: WSHSY, SAAADI. J gave up 5 bases and V 2 bases, and 5 bases lay outside the gene matches. CDR3 nucleotides: TGCGCCAGCAGTGAGAACGGGGGAGGGGAGACCCAGTACTTC. Its translation: CASSENGGGETQYF.

As DNA, the CDR3 is TGTGCCAGCCACCAGGAGGCTGGGTTGGGGTATGGCTACACCTTC. Translated: CASHQEAGLGYGYTF. The chain combines TRBV19 with TRBJ1-2; D is undetermined. V gave up 9 bases and J gave up 5 bases, with 22 bases separating them. The V gene's germline CDR1 is LNHDA and CDR2 SQIVND (reference sequence). The CDR3 totals 15 residues. The whole variable domain, filled in from reference TRBV19 and TRBJ1-2, reads DGGITQSPKYLFRKEGQNVTLSCEQNLNHDAMYWYRQDPGQGLRLIYYSQIVNDFQKGDIAEGYSVSREKKESFPLTVTSAQKNPTAFYLCASHQEAGLGYGYTFGSGTRLTVV.